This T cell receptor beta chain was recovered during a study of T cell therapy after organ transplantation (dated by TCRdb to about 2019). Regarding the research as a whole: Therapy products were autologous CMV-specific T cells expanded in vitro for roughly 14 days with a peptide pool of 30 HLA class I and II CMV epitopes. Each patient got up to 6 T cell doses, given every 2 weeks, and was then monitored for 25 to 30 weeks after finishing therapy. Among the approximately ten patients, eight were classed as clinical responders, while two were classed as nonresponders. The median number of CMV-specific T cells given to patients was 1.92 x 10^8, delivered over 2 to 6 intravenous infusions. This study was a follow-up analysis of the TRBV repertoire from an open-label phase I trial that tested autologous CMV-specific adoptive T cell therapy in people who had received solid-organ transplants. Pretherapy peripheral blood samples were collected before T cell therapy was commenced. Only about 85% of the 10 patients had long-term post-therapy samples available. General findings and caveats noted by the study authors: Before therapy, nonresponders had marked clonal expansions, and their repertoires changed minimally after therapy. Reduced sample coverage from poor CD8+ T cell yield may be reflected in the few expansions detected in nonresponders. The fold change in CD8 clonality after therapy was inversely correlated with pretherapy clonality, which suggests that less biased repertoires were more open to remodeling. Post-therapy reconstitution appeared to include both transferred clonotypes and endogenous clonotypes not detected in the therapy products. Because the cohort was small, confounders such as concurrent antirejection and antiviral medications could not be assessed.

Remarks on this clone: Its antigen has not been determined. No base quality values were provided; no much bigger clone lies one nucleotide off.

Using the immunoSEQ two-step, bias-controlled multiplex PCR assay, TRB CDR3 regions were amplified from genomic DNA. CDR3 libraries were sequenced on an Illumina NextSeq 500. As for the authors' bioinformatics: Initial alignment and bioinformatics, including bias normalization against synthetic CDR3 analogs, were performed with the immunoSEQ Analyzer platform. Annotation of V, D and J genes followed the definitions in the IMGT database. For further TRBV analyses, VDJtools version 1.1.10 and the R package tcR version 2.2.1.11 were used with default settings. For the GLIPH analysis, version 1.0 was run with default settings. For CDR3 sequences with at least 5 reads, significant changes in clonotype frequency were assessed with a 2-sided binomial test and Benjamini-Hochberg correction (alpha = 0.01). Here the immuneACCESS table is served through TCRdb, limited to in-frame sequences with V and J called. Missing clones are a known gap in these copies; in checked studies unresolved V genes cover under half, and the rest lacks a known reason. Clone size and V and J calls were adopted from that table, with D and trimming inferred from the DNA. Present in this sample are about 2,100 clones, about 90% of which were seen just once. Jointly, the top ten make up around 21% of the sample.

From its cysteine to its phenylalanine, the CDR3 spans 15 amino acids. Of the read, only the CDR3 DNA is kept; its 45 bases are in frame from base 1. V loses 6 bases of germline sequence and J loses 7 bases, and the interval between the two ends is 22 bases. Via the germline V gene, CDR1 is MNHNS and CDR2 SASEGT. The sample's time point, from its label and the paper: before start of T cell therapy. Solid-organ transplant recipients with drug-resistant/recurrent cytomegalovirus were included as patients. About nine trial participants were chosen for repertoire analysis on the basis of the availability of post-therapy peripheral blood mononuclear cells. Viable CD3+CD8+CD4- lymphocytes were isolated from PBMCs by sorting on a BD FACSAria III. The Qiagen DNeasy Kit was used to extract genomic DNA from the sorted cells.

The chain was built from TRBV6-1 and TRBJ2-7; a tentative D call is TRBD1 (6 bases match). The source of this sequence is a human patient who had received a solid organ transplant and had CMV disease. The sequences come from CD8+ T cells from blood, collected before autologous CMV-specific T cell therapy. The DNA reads TGTGCCAGCAGCCCCAGGACAGCGGAGCCTGAGGAGCAGTACTTC. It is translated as CASSPRTAEPEEQYF.